The 12 T cell receptor beta chains below come from one sample, sequenced in a study of shared clonotypes between healthy human individuals. Method: immunoSEQ multiplex PCR; TCRdb's copy keeps in-frame clones and lacks some. The repertoire includes 1 million to 1.3 million clones, around 78% of them detected once, and 0.5% to 0.65% sits in the top ten. Sequencing was performed on memory CD4+ T cells from PBMCs. Described subset: CD45RA-negative fraction. These receptors were collected from a man between 18 and 29 years old in good health. Some clones in this sample may be carry-over from other donors' samples.

This rearrangement joins TRBV28 to TRBJ1-4; a possible D gene is TRBD1 (5 bases). This CDR3 has 16 residues. V lost 2 bases and J 8 bases, leaving 18 bases between the germline ends. Germline loops: CDR1 MDHEN, CDR2 SYDVKM. CDR3 sequence reads: CASSLSQGRIREKLFF. CDR3 coding DNA: TGTGCCAGCAGTTTAAGCCAGGGAAGGATTCGGGAAAAACTGTTTTTT.

This chain uses TRBV30 with TRBJ1-4; the D is unclear. The CDR3 length is 13 residues. The germline V gene encodes CDR1 GTSNPN and CDR2 SVGIG (reference sequence). V was trimmed by 1 base and J by 7 bases, leaving 10 bases between them. The CDR3 bases are TGTGCCTGGAGTGGGGCAGGCGGTGAAAAACTGTTTTTT. Protein: CAWSGAGGEKLFF.

This clone came up many times. CDR3 in DNA: TGTGCCAGCACCAAAACAGATACGCAGTATTTT. The encoded protein is CASTKTDTQYF. The genes are TRBV6-5 and TRBJ2-3; D remains unclear. The germline gives CDR1 MNHEY, CDR2 SVGAGI. This CDR3 region has 11 residues. V shed 7 bases and J shed 3 bases, with 5 bases lying between them.

Comments on this clone: A read error may account for a junction end that differs from germline. V usage is TRBV2 and J usage is TRBJ2-3; TRBD2 matches at 10 bases. The germline gives CDR1 SNHLY, CDR2 FYNNEI. The CDR3 has 10 amino acids. The CDR3 loop reads CASGGLALHF. The CDR3 nucleotides are TGTGCCAGCGGGGGACTAGCGCTCCATTTT.

The chain is built from TRBV5-4 and TRBJ2-7; 8 nucleotides match TRBD2. Germline CDR1 and CDR2: SGHNT and YYREEE (reference sequence). The CDR3 consists of 14 residues. V lost 2 bases to trimming and J lost 6 bases; unmatched junction nucleotides: 7. CDR3 nucleotides: TGTGCCAGCAGCTTAATCAGCGGGAGTAGCGAGCAGTACTTC. Translating it yields CASSLISGSSEQYF.

The rearrangement links TRBV7-9 to TRBJ2-3; 8 nucleotides agree with TRBD2. CDR1 and CDR2 (germline): SEHNR, FQNEAQ (reference sequence). The CDR3 totals 14 residues. Trimming cost V 5 bases and J 2 bases; bases outside gene matches: 3. The CDR3 coding sequence is TGTGCCAGCAGCGAACTAGCGGTCACAGATACGCAGTATTTT. Residues: CASSELAVTDTQYF.

V and J are TRBV5-1 and TRBJ1-2, with 9 bases aligning to TRBD1. CDR1 and CDR2 from the germline V gene are SGHRS and YFSETQ. This CDR3 has 15 residues. J lost 4 bases, V lost 0 bases, and 4 bases had no gene match. CDR3 in DNA: TGCGCCAGCAGCTTGGGGGGACAGGGTGGCTATGGCTACACCTTC. Protein product: CASSLGGQGGYGYTF.

The chain carries TRBV28 and TRBJ1-1; 8 bases fit TRBD1. CDR1 and CDR2 from the germline V gene are MDHEN and SYDVKM. This CDR3 is 19 amino acids long. V lost 6 bases to trimming and J lost 3 bases; unmatched junction nucleotides: 21. DNA of the CDR3: TGTGCCAGCAGACAGACTACAGGGGGTGGGGCTCGTGCGGACACTGAAGCTTTCTTT. This gives the protein CASRQTTGGGARADTEAFF.

The V call is TRBV7-6, the J call TRBJ1-5; 12 bases align to TRBD1. Germline values: CDR1 SGHVS, CDR2 FNYEAQ. J gave up 7 bases and V 4 bases, and 5 bases lay outside the gene matches. This CDR3 comprises 15 residues. CDR3 DNA sequence: TGTGCCAGCAGCTCGGGGACAGGGGGCGGACAGCCCCAGCATTTT. It yields the protein CASSSGTGGGQPQHF.

A word on this clone: A read error may be the cause here, since a much bigger clone is one base away. This chain links TRBV5-6 with TRBJ1-2; D is uncertain. The CDR3 contains 11 residues. Trimming stripped 2 bases from V and 5 bases from J, with 4 bases between. CDR1 SGHDT and CDR2 YYEEEE come from the germline V gene. The CDR3 is CASSLGYGYTF. The CDR3 DNA follows: TGTGCCAGCAGCTTAGGGTATGGCTACACCTTC.

The chain employs TRBV5-1 and TRBJ2-1; TRBD2 matches at 9 bases. V lost 0 bases, J lost 6 bases, and 4 bases stayed unmatched. This CDR3 is built from 15 residues. Looked up from germline, CDR1 is SGHRS and CDR2 is YFSETQ. CDR3 nucleotide sequence: TGCGCCAGCAGCTTGGTAGCGGGAGTTGCCAATGAGCAGTTCTTC. As protein: CASSLVAGVANEQFF.

This clone has only a few counts. Other DNA sequences in this specimen translate into the identical CDR3. The V call is TRBV5-1, the J call TRBJ1-1; D perhaps matches TRBD1 (5 bases). The CDR3 has 13 amino acids. V was clipped by 2 bases and J by 1 base, with 6 bases between them. CDR1 SGHRS and CDR2 YFSETQ come from the germline V gene. CDR3 nucleotide sequence: TGCGCCAGCAGCTTTCAGGGGAACACTGAAGCTTTCTTT. Residues: CASSFQGNTEAFF.